Presented here are 28 T cell receptor beta chains from one specimen sequenced in a study of regulatory T cells in long-lasting Graves disease. Time point in this sample: newly diagnosed GD, antithyroid drugs for less than 3 months. The authors made the TCR library using RNA they extracted from PBMCs. Relying on iRepertoire HTBI primers and Arm-PCR of CDR3 regions, the team built TCR beta libraries. TCRdb processed the multiplex PCR reads anew with MiXCR; each CDR3 protein has one entry. The sample records about 470,000 distinct CDR3 sequences, more than 12% being singletons. These data were also reused for a study on T cells in Graves' hyperthyroidism and ophthalmopathy.

The material was peripheral blood mononuclear cells (PBMCs), obtained at new diagnosis, from a patient treated with antithyroid drugs. These receptors were taken from a woman in her twenties or thirties with Graves disease.

This clonotype was counted at least ten times. This sequence joins TRBV30 and TRBJ2-3; TRBD2 matches at 10 bases. The CDR3 spans 13 residues. Per the germline V gene, CDR1 is GTSNPN and CDR2 is SVGIG (reference sequence). V trimming: 4 bases; J trimming: 6 bases; junction bases outside the gene matches: 4. Here the CDR3 reads CAWTSGRSDTQYF. In DNA, the CDR3 is TGTGCCTGGACTAGCGGGAGATCGGATACGCAGTATTTT.

This chain joins TRBV19 and TRBJ2-7, with TRBD2 matching over 9 bases. The V segment lost 6 bases and the J segment 5 bases; nucleotides outside the gene matches: 5. The CDR3 is made up of 13 amino acids. Germline CDR1 is LNHDA and CDR2 is SQIVND (reference sequence). The CDR3 DNA sequence: TGTGCCAGTAGCGGGACTAGCTTCCACGAGCAGTACTTC. It specifies CASSGTSFHEQYF.

This clonotype was seen repeatedly, ten times or more. The V gene is TRBV28, the J gene TRBJ2-2; D is uncertain. Looked up from germline, CDR1 is MDHEN and CDR2 is SYDVKM. V dropped 8 bases and J dropped 1 base, with 5 bases sitting between them. This CDR3 comprises 12 residues. The CDR3 DNA follows: TGTGCCAGCCATATGAACACCGGGGAGCTGTTTTTT. Its protein product is CASHMNTGELFF.

In its sample, this clonotype was seen many times. This chain joins TRBV24-1 and TRBJ2-5, with 7 bases matching TRBD1. Germline lookup yields CDR1 KGHDR and CDR2 SFDVKD. Trimming cost V 3 bases and J 2 bases; bases outside gene matches: 5. The CDR3 is 15 residues long. DNA for the CDR3: TGTGCCACCAGTGATGTCCGGACAGGACAAGAGACCCAGTACTTC. This codes for CATSDVRTGQETQYF.

This chain uses TRBV29-1 with TRBJ2-7; D is possibly TRBD1 (6 bases). Germline CDR1 reads SQVTM; CDR2 reads ANQGSEA. The CDR3 runs to 12 residues. Deletions cut 2 bases from V and 3 bases from J, with 8 bases between. The DNA for the CDR3 is TGCAGCGTTGAAACGGACAGCTACGAGCAGTACTTC. It yields the protein CSVETDSYEQYF.

V is TRBV6-5 and J is TRBJ2-7; D is perhaps TRBD2 (7 bases). V was cut by 4 bases and J by 6 bases, with 16 bases left in between. Germline CDR1 MNHEY, CDR2 SVGAGI. The length of the CDR3 is 14 residues. DNA of the CDR3: TGTGCCAGCAGTTCAGAGGGGGGGCGGCGCGAGCAGTACTTC. This translates into CASSSEGGRREQYF.

This clonotype was recorded many times. V gene TRBV11-3 combines with J gene TRBJ2-2; no clear D gene. The ends were cut back, 1 base at V and 8 bases at J, with 5 bases in the middle. From germline, CDR1 is SGHNT and CDR2 YENEEA. The CDR3 extends over 12 amino acids. CDR3 region: CASSLGLGELFF. CDR3 sequence (DNA): TGTGCCAGCAGCTTAGGGTTAGGGGAGCTGTTTTTT.

This clonotype appeared many times. The chain employs TRBV6-2 or TRBV6-3 and TRBJ2-5, with TRBD2 as a possible D gene (6 bases). Per germline, CDR1 MNHEY and CDR2 SVGEGT. The CDR3 loop spans 15 amino acids. Trimming removed 7 bases at V and 5 bases at J, with 20 bases between. The chain's CDR3 is CASTISPAGSETQYF. The CDR3 DNA is TGTGCCAGCACTATCAGTCCGGCGGGGAGTGAGACCCAGTACTTC.

This clonotype was found a few times. The chain joins TRBV7-3 to TRBJ2-1, with D possibly being TRBD2 (6 bases). The germline V gene has CDR1 SGHTA and CDR2 FQGTGA. CDR3 length: 15 amino acids. The V end was cut by 5 bases, the J end by 3 bases, with 14 bases between. The CDR3 spells CASSRSSGNYNEQFF. The CDR3 nucleotides read TGTGCCAGCAGCCGTAGTAGCGGAAACTACAATGAGCAGTTCTTC.

This chain uses TRBV28 with TRBJ2-2; perhaps TRBD2 as D (6 bases). The CDR3 covers 18 residues. CDR1 is MDHEN, CDR2 SYDVKM, per germline. V lost 1 base and J 4 bases, leaving 19 bases between the germline ends. CDR3 in amino acids: CASSLSDSDVAATGELFF. CDR3 nucleotides: TGTGCCAGCAGTTTATCCGATTCGGACGTAGCGGCCACCGGGGAGCTGTTTTTT.

This chain joins TRBV6-1 and TRBJ1-1; D gene unclear. Germline V CDR1 and CDR2: MNHNS, SASEGT. The CDR3 contains 13 residues. Trimming removed 0 bases at V and 11 bases at J, with 13 bases between. CDR3 sequence reads: CASSEADSYSAFF. Here the CDR3 DNA reads TGTGCCAGCAGTGAAGCAGACTCCTACTCGGCTTTCTTT.

This rearrangement joins TRBV5-1 to TRBJ2-3, with TRBD1 as a possible D gene (5 bases). This CDR3 spans 14 amino acids. Trimming removed 2 bases at V and 2 bases at J, with 9 bases between. The germline V gene encodes CDR1 SGHRS and CDR2 YFSETQ. CDR3 region: CASSLGHNTDTQYF. DNA of the CDR3: TGCGCCAGCAGCTTAGGACACAACACAGATACGCAGTATTTT.

Comment on this clonotype: Possible read error: a much larger clone is one base away. The genes are TRBV2 and TRBJ2-2; weak D call: TRBD2 (5 bases). This CDR3 comprises 14 residues. Looked up from germline, CDR1 is SNHLY and CDR2 is FYNNEI. CDR3 in DNA: TGTGCCAGCAGTGATCAAGTTCGAACCGGGGAGCTGTCTTTT. Translated: CASSDQVRTGELSF.

This chain joins TRBV7-9 and TRBJ2-2, with D possibly matching TRBD1 (6 bases). Germline V CDR1 and CDR2: SEHNR, FQNEAQ (reference sequence). The CDR3 is made up of 16 amino acids. V lost 5 bases and J 1 base, leaving 14 bases between the germline ends. In nucleotides, the CDR3 is TGTGCCAGCAGCCCAGGGGCCGGTTTGAACACCGGGGAGCTGTTTTTT. Translated, it gives CASSPGAGLNTGELFF.

The chain has TRBV5-6 and TRBJ2-7; D might be TRBD1 (6 bases). Germline V gene data show CDR1 as SGHDT and CDR2 as YYEEEE. V was clipped by 0 bases and J by 2 bases, with 15 bases between them. The CDR3 has 16 amino acids. CDR3 in DNA: TGTGCCAGCAGCTTGGGAGGGACACAATGGGCCTACGAGCAGTACTTC. As protein: CASSLGGTQWAYEQYF.

This clonotype has only a few counts. The V and J genes are TRBV24-1 and TRBJ2-1; TRBD2 matches 8 bases. There are 17 residues in the CDR3. CDR1 is KGHDR and CDR2 is SFDVKD in the germline V gene. J gave up 7 bases and V 1 base, and 11 bases lay outside the gene matches. Written as DNA, the CDR3 is TGTGCCACCAGTGATTTAGCGGGGGACCGGGGTAGGAATGAGCAGTTCTTC. Amino acids: CATSDLAGDRGRNEQFF.

The chain employs TRBV20-1 and TRBJ1-1, with 7 bases matching TRBD1. The CDR3 has 14 residues. CDR1 DFQATT and CDR2 SNEGSKA come from the germline V gene (reference sequence). After removal of 4 bases from V and 0 bases from J, the junction contained 5 bases not matched to a gene. The CDR3 spells CSAKGQHMNTEAFF. CDR3 DNA sequence: TGCAGTGCTAAGGGACAGCACATGAACACTGAAGCTTTCTTT.

The sample holds many counts of this clonotype. The chain carries TRBV11-2 and TRBJ2-2; TRBD2 aligns across 8 bases. The CDR3 totals 16 residues. The trim removed 1 base at V and 5 bases at J, leaving 6 bases unmatched. Germline-derived CDR1 and CDR2 are SGHAT and FQNNGV. Written as DNA, the CDR3 is TGTGCCAGCAGCTTAGCTAGCGGGTCTTTAACCGGGGAGCTGTTTTTT. It translates to CASSLASGSLTGELFF.

This clonotype was seen at least ten times. The rearrangement uses TRBV7-8 and TRBJ2-1; no clear D. The CDR3 loop spans 11 amino acids. CDR1 is SGHVS, CDR2 FQNEAQ, per germline. V was cut by 1 base and J by 10 bases, with 5 bases left in between. The CDR3 DNA is TGTGCCAGCAGCTTAGGCTGGGAGCAGTTCTTC. It is translated as CASSLGWEQFF.

The CDR3 nucleotides read TGTGCCAGCAGCTTTACCGACAGGGGGGCGGCTTTCTTT. This sequence encodes CASSFTDRGAAFF. V and J are TRBV5-6 and TRBJ1-1; 9 nucleotides line up with TRBD1. V gave up 2 bases and J gave up 11 bases; unmatched junction bases: 7. The CDR3 has 13 residues. Germline V gives CDR1 SGHDT, CDR2 YYEEEE.

The chain recombines TRBV5-4 with TRBJ2-5, with 8 nucleotides matching TRBD1. The end of the DNA is better explained by TRBJ2-7, so the J call may be wrong. CDR3 length: 15 amino acids. CDR1 SGHNT and CDR2 YYREEE come from the germline V gene (reference sequence). CDR3: CASSDPGQGQYEQYF. In DNA, the CDR3 is TGTGCCAGCAGCGATCCAGGACAGGGTCAATACGAGCAGTACTTC.

At least ten counts were recorded for this clonotype. The CDR3 DNA follows: TGTGCCAGCAGTGATTTGGCGGGAGGACACAATGAGCAGTTCTTC. This translates into CASSDLAGGHNEQFF. J is TRBJ2-1 and V is TRBV2; 8 bases agree with TRBD2. The CDR3 runs to 15 residues. In germline, CDR1 is SNHLY, CDR2 FYNNEI. V lost 3 bases and J lost 5; bases outside the gene matches: 6.

This clonotype showed up just a few times. The chain is built from TRBV15 and TRBJ2-3; 10 bases map to TRBD2. Trimming removed 3 bases from V and 4 bases from J; junction bases left unmatched: 10. CDR3 length: 17 amino acids. In germline, CDR1 is LNHNV, CDR2 YYDKDF (reference sequence). The CDR3 DNA follows: TGTGCCACCAGCAGGGACCTAGCGGGGGCTGAGTCAGATACGCAGTATTTT. This encodes CATSRDLAGAESDTQYF.

The gene calls are TRBV25-1 and TRBJ1-3; D unresolved. The ends were cut back, 2 bases at V and 4 bases at J, with 9 bases in the middle. The CDR3 has 14 residues. Germline V CDR1 and CDR2: MGHDK, SYGVNS. The CDR3 region is CASSEPHRGNTIYF. As DNA, the CDR3 is TGTGCCAGCAGTGAACCGCATAGGGGAAACACCATATATTTT.

This clonotype has at least ten counts. The CDR3 DNA reads as TGCGCCAGCAAGGGACAGTCGGACACTGAAGCTTTCTTT. Protein: CASKGQSDTEAFF. This rearrangement joins TRBV5-1 to TRBJ1-1, with 7 bases aligning to TRBD1. V gave up 6 bases and J gave up 3 bases; unmatched junction bases: 5. This CDR3 is 13 amino acids long. Germline V lookup: CDR1 SGHRS, CDR2 YFSETQ.

There are many counts of this clonotype. The V gene is TRBV12-3 or TRBV12-4, the J gene TRBJ2-1; 11 bases line up with TRBD2. J was trimmed by 4 bases and V by 4 bases; bases with no gene match: 0. The CDR3 covers 14 residues. The CDR3 DNA reads TGTGCCAGCAGTTGGACTAGCGGGTACAATGAGCAGTTCTTC. Amino acids: CASSWTSGYNEQFF.

This clonotype has ten or more counts. The chain uses TRBV14 and TRBJ2-1; D not resolved. Germline V gene sequence: CDR1 SGHDN, CDR2 FVKESK. This CDR3 has 16 amino acids. Trimming left V 1 base short and J 4 bases short, with 14 bases between. Written as DNA, the CDR3 is TGTGCCAGCAGCCAAGTGAGCCAGGCCCTATACAATGAGCAGTTCTTC. This gives the protein CASSQVSQALYNEQFF.

This clonotype occurred a few times. As DNA, the CDR3 is TGTGCCAGCACCCTCCGCTCCTTCTCTGGAAACACCATATATTTT. This translates into CASTLRSFSGNTIYF. This chain links TRBV6-1 with TRBJ1-3; no clear D gene. Germline assignment: CDR1 MNHNS and CDR2 SASEGT. The CDR3 length is 15 residues. V lost 7 bases and J 0 bases, leaving 13 bases between the germline ends.